A selection of T cell receptor beta chains follows, all from one sample in a study of human T cells and chemical hapten exposure. TCRdb independently ran MiXCR on the RACE reads; one entry per CDR3 protein. The sample consists of 130,000 or so distinct CDR3 sequences, 8.5% to 9.5% of them appearing once. Sequenced input: whole blood. The source of these receptors is a male donor in good health. Some clones in this sample may be carry-over from other donors' samples. CDR3s include the opening cysteine and the closing phenylalanine or tryptophan. A D gene is named only where the DNA matches it firmly. Expanded clones get a size class; other rows say once, few or many, or leave the size out.

.,.,TRBV28,TRBJ2-5,TGTGCCAGCAGTTTAGGGGGGCTGGCCCAGTACTTC,CASSLGGLAQYF
TRBD1,.,TRBV6-1,TRBJ2-3,TGTGCCAGCAGTGAGACAGGGGCAACAGATACGCAGTATTTT,CASSETGATDTQYF
.,many,TRBV9,TRBJ2-6,TGTGCCAGCAGCGTAGGGGGCTCTGGGGCCAACGTCCTGACTTTC,CASSVGGSGANVLTF
.,few,TRBV5-4,TRBJ2-2,TGTGCCAGCAGCTTCTGGGGGGCGATTAACACCGGGGAGCTGTTTTTT,CASSFWGAINTGELFF
.,many,TRBV2,TRBJ1-4,TGTGCCAGCAGGGATTTGGACCCAAAACTGTTTTTT,CASRDLDPKLFF
.,many,TRBV25-1,TRBJ2-1,TGTGCCAGCAGTAGAGAGGGTGCCTACAATGAGCAGTTCTTC,CASSREGAYNEQFF
TRBD2,many,TRBV20-1,TRBJ2-5,TGCAGTGCTAGTTCACTAGCGAGACAAGAGACCCAGTACTTC,CSASSLARQETQYF
TRBD1,.,TRBV7-2,TRBJ2-5,TGTGCCAGCAGCTTAACAGGGGACGAGACCCAGTACTTC,CASSLTGDETQYF
.,few,TRBV12-3/TRBV12-4,TRBJ1-1,TGTGCCAGCACCTGGGGGGGGGGGAAAGCTTTCTTT,CASTWGGGKAFF
TRBD2,few,TRBV7-9,TRBJ2-1,TGTGCCAGCAGCTTAGGGTTGACTAGCGGGATCTACAATGAGCAGTTCTTC,CASSLGLTSGIYNEQFF
.,.,TRBV25-1,TRBJ1-6,TGTGCCAGCAGTGACAGGGGAAGGTCACCCCTCCACTTT,CASSDRGRSPLHF
.,many,TRBV9,TRBJ2-6,TGTGCCAGCAGCGACTACACCTCTGGGGCCAACGTCCTGACTTTC,CASSDYTSGANVLTF
TRBD1,many,TRBV5-1,TRBJ2-5,TGCGCCAGCAGCAGGGGACAGGAGGGAGAGACCCAGTACTTC,CASSRGQEGETQYF
TRBD2,few,TRBV2,TRBJ2-1,TGTGCCAGCAGTGTGCTAGCGGGAGGCCGCAATGAGCAGTTCTTC,CASSVLAGGRNEQFF
.,many,TRBV28,TRBJ2-1,TGTGCCAGCAGCTCCATCGGGGTAGAGTACAATGAGCAGTTCTTC,CASSSIGVEYNEQFF
.,many,TRBV18,TRBJ2-1,TGTGCCAGCTCACCAGGCAATGGGAATGAGCAGTTCTTC,CASSPGNGNEQFF
.,.,TRBV6-5,TRBJ1-5,TGTGCCAGCAGTTACACGGCGGGGGGTCAGCCCCAGCATTTT,CASSYTAGGQPQHF
.,many,TRBV29-1,TRBJ2-2,TGCAGCGTCCTAAAGGCTGCAGAACAAGGCACCGGGGAGCTGTTTTTT,CSVLKAAEQGTGELFF
.,.,TRBV7-7,TRBJ1-1,TGTGCCAGCAGCAAACAGGCGAACACTGAAGCTTTCTTT,CASSKQANTEAFF
.,.,TRBV11-1,TRBJ2-2,TGTGCCAGCACCCCGAACAGAAACACCGGGGAGCTGTTTTTT,CASTPNRNTGELFF
TRBD1,.,TRBV29-1,TRBJ2-7,TGCAGCGTTGCCCGGACAGGGGCGGGGGAGCAGTACTTC,CSVARTGAGEQYF
.,many,TRBV27,TRBJ2-1,TGTGCCAGCAGTTGGACCCCGGCCTACAATGAGCAGTTCTTC,CASSWTPAYNEQFF
.,.,TRBV7-2,TRBJ2-1,TGTGCCAGCAGCTTACTAGGGGGGGCCGCTTACAATGAGCAGTTCTTC,CASSLLGGAAYNEQFF
TRBD2,.,TRBV15,TRBJ2-3,TGTGCCACCAGAGGCGGACTAGCGGGAGGCCCAGATACGCAGTATTTT,CATRGGLAGGPDTQYF
.,few,TRBV6-5,TRBJ2-2,TGTGCCAGCAGTTACTCTACGGGGGAGCTGTTTTTT,CASSYSTGELFF
.,few,TRBV29-1,TRBJ1-2,TGCAGCGCCACTTCATCAGGGGTCAGCGGCTACACCTTC,CSATSSGVSGYTF
TRBD2,many,TRBV6-5,TRBJ2-1,TGTGCCAGCAGTGACGGACTAGATTACAATGAGCAGTTCTTC,CASSDGLDYNEQFF
.,few,TRBV20-1,TRBJ2-5,TGCAGTGCTATAACGGCCGGGCTAAAAGAGACCCAGTACTTC,CSAITAGLKETQYF
.,.,TRBV5-4,TRBJ2-5,TGTGCCAGCAGCCAAGGACGGCTCCAAGAGACCCAGTACTTC,CASSQGRLQETQYF
.,.,TRBV6-5,TRBJ1-1,TGTGCCAGCAGTACGGGCCCCAGGGAAATGAACACTGAAGCTTTCTTT,CASSTGPREMNTEAFF
.,.,TRBV5-4,TRBJ2-3,TGTGCCAGCAGCTTGGGCGGGATAAAGGCAGATACGCAGTATTTT,CASSLGGIKADTQYF
TRBD2,few,TRBV5-1,TRBJ2-3,TGCGCCAGCAGCTTGGAGGCGGGGGCAGATACGCAGTATTTT,CASSLEAGADTQYF
TRBD1,few,TRBV7-9,TRBJ2-7,TGTGCCAGCAACCACGGGACAGGGACCTACGAGCAGTACTTC,CASNHGTGTYEQYF
.,many,TRBV12-3/TRBV12-4,TRBJ2-7,TGTGCCAGCAGTCAGGGCGCCGAGCAGTACTTC,CASSQGAEQYF
.,.,TRBV7-9,TRBJ2-7,TGTGCCAGCAGCGAGAGTCGGGGGCCAATCTACGAGCAGTACTTC,CASSESRGPIYEQYF
.,many,TRBV12-3/TRBV12-4,TRBJ1-1,TGTGCCAGCAGTCCGGGATTACGCACTGAAGCTTTCTTT,CASSPGLRTEAFF
TRBD1,.,TRBV7-9,TRBJ1-2,TGTGCCAGCAGCTTAGCGACAGGGGCCTATGGCTACACCTTC,CASSLATGAYGYTF
.,.,TRBV20-1,TRBJ1-5,TGCAGTGCACCTGTCGGGGGGCAACTCCGAAATCAGCCCCAGCATTTT,CSAPVGGQLRNQPQHF
.,.,TRBV18,TRBJ2-2,TGTGCCAGCTCACCAGCAAGCACCGGGGAGCTGTTTTTT,CASSPASTGELFF
.,many,TRBV3-1,TRBJ2-7,TGTGCCAGCAGCCAAGAAACGGACTCCTACGAGCAGTACTTC,CASSQETDSYEQYF
.,few,TRBV4-1,TRBJ2-6,TGCGCCAGCAGCCAAGATTCGGATGGGGCAGGCGGATTCTCTGGGGCCAACGTCCTGACTTTC,CASSQDSDGAGGFSGANVLTF
.,.,TRBV29-1,TRBJ2-1,TGCAGCGTTGAAGATAAGTGGGGACTTGAACAGTACGGTGAGCAGTTCTTC,CSVEDKWGLEQYGEQFF
.,few,TRBV6-6,TRBJ2-7,TGTGCCAGCAGTTACTCTGCAGGATCCTACGAGCAGTACTTC,CASSYSAGSYEQYF
.,medium-sized,TRBV5-4,TRBJ1-1,TGTGCCAGCAGCTTGGCCCGGGGGAGACCTGAAGCTTTCTTT,CASSLARGRPEAFF
.,.,TRBV19,TRBJ2-1,TGTGCCAGTAGTATCTGGTGGGACTCCTACAATGAGCAGTTCTTC,CASSIWWDSYNEQFF
.,few,TRBV12-3/TRBV12-4,TRBJ2-5,TGTGCCAGCAGTTCTCCAGGACCGTTCGGAGAGACCCAGTACTTC,CASSSPGPFGETQYF
.,many,TRBV21-1,TRBJ1-1,TGTGCCAGCAGCAAACTGGACAGGGGGCTGCACACTGAAGCTTTCTTT,CASSKLDRGLHTEAFF
.,.,TRBV7-2,TRBJ1-4,TGTGCCAGCAGCCCCGGTTTGGGCTTAGGAAAACTGTTTTTT,CASSPGLGLGKLFF
TRBD1,many,TRBV29-1,TRBJ1-1,TGCAGCGTTCGGGGACAGGGGGTGAAGGAAGCTTTCTTT,CSVRGQGVKEAFF
.,.,TRBV29-1,TRBJ2-5,TGCAGCGTTGAACAGCAGCAAGAGACCCAGTACTTC,CSVEQQQETQYF
TRBD1,.,TRBV20-1,TRBJ2-7,TGCAGTGCTAGAGGGACAGGGCCCTACGAGCAGTACTTC,CSARGTGPYEQYF
TRBD2,.,TRBV5-1,TRBJ2-7,TGCGCCAGCAGCTTTAGTCTAGCGGGAGTGGAGCAGTACTTC,CASSFSLAGVEQYF
TRBD2,.,TRBV12-3/TRBV12-4,TRBJ2-3,TGTGCCAGCAGTACCGGACTAGCGGGGGGGCTCGGGCCAGATACGCAGTATTTT,CASSTGLAGGLGPDTQYF
TRBD2,many,TRBV29-1,TRBJ2-1,TGCAGCGTTGACATAGCGGGGGGGCCGGGGAATGAGCAGTTCTTC,CSVDIAGGPGNEQFF
TRBD1,few,TRBV6-1,TRBJ2-7,TGTGCCAGCAGTGAAGGGGACAGGGAGTACTACGAGCAGTACTTC,CASSEGDREYYEQYF
TRBD1,.,TRBV27,TRBJ2-7,TGTGCCAGCAGTTTATTGTCGGGACAGGACCTCGAGCAGTACTTC,CASSLLSGQDLEQYF
TRBD1,.,TRBV7-9,TRBJ2-7,TGTGCCAGCAGCCGACAGGGCGAGCAGTACTTC,CASSRQGEQYF
TRBD2,few,TRBV7-9,TRBJ2-5,TGTGCCAGCAGCTACCCTAGCGGGGGGGTCCAAGAGACCCAGTACTTC,CASSYPSGGVQETQYF
TRBD1,few,TRBV6-9,TRBJ1-5,TGTGCCAGCCCTAGATGGACAGGGGAAGATCAGCCCCAGCATTTT,CASPRWTGEDQPQHF